The present T cell receptor beta chain was sequenced within a study of regulatory T cells in long-lasting Graves disease. Study-level findings and limits: Relative to newly diagnosed Graves' patients, persistent ones had lower TCR diversity. The work looked only at peripheral blood and did not look at thyroid tissue.

At least ten counts were recorded for this clonotype. Its antigen is not identified. Both iRepertoire HTBI primers and Arm-PCR of CDR3 regions were used to build the TCR beta libraries. TCRdb re-analysed the multiplex PCR reads in MiXCR, keeping a single row per CDR3 protein. The sample contains more than 400,000 distinct CDR3 sequences, 15% to 20% of which appear only once. The time point: newly diagnosed GD, antithyroid drugs for less than 3 months. RNA from PBMCs was the source of the TCR library. The CDR3 contains 12 residues. V shed 3 bases and J shed 10 bases, with 11 bases lying between them. The germline V gene encodes CDR1 SGHRS and CDR2 YFSETQ. The data also belong to a second study, concerning T cells in Graves' hyperthyroidism and ophthalmopathy. Per that study: It was uncontrolled infection, other autoimmune disease, pregnancy or lactation that excluded patients. Ophthalmopathy was model-predicted a median 6.5 months pre-onset.

This chain joins TRBV5-1 and TRBJ2-1, with D possibly matching TRBD2 (5 bases). Here the sequenced sample was peripheral blood mononuclear cells (PBMCs), taken at new diagnosis, from a patient treated with antithyroid drugs. The origin of this receptor is a middle-aged man with Graves disease. The CDR3 coding sequence is TGCGCCAGCAGCTCACAGTCTAGCGAGCAGTTCTTC. This sequence encodes CASSSQSSEQFF.